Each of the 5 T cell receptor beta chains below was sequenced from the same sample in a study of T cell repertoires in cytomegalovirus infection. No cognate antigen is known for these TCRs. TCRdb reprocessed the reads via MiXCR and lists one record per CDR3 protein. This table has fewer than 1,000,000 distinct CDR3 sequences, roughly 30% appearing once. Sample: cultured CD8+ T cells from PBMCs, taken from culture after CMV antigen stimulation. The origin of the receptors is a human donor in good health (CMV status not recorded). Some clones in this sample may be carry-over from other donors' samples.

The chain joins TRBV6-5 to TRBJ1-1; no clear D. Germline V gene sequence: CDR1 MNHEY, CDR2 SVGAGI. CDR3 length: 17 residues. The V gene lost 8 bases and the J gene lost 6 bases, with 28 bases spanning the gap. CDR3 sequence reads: CASSHRSTDPTISEAFF. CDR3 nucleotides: TGTGCCAGCTCCCATCGGTCCACTGACCCAACAATTTCTGAAGCTTTCTTT.

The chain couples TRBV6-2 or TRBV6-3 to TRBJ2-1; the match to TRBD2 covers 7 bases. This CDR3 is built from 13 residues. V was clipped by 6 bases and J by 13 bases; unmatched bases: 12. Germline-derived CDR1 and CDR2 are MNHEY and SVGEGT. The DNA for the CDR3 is TGTGCCAGCAGACCAGGACTAGGATTAGGACAGTTCTTC. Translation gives CASRPGLGLGQFF.

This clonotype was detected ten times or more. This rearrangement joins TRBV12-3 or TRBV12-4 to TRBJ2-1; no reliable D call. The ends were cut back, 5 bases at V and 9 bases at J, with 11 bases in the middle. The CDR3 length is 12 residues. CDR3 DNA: TGTGCCAGCAGTCCCGGAAGGTTTGAGCAGTTCTTC. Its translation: CASSPGRFEQFF.

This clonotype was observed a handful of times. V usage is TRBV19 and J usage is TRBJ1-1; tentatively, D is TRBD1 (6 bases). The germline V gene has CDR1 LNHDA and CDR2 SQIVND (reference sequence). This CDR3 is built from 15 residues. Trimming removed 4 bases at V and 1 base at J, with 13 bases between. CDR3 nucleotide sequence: TGTGCCAGTAGTACCCCCTACAGGGAGAACACTGAAGCTTTCTTT. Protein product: CASSTPYRENTEAFF.

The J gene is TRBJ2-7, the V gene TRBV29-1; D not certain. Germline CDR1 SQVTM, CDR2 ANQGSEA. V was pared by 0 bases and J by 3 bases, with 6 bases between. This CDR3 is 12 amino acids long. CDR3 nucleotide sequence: TGCAGCGTTGAAGATGGAGACTACGAGCAGTACGTC. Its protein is CSVEDGDYEQYV.